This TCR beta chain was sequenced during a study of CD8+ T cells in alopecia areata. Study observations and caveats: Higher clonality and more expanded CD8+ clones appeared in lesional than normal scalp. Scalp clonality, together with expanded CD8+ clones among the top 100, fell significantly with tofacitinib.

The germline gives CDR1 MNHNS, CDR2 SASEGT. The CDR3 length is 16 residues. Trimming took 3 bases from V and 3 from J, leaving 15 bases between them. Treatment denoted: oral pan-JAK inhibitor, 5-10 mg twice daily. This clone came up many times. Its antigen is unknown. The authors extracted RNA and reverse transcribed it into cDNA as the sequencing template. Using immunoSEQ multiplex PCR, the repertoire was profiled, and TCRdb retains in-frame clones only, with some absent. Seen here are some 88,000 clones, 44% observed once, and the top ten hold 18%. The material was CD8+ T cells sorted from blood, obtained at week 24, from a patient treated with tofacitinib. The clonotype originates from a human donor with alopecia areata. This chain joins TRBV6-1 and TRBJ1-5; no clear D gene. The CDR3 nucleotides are TGTGCCAGCAGTGATGTCACCGCCCATAACAATCAGCCCCAGCATTTT. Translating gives CASSDVTAHNNQPQHF.